The T cell receptor (beta chain) described here comes from a study of cytomegalovirus exposure and HLA in healthy donors. Study context: The 120 validation repertoires matched the 666 first-cohort repertoires in platform, a later analysis reported. Findings and caveats of the study: Reported performance of the classifier showed diagnosis of cytomegalovirus status with high specificity and sensitivity. Researchers counted 180 or so TCR beta chains as cytomegalovirus-associated.

Measured with immunoSEQ multiplex PCR; TCRdb has only the in-frame clones, and not every one. Among 55,000 to 65,000 clones, roughly 96% were seen once, and the ten largest hold approximately 5.4%. This clone was picked up one time. No antigen is known for it. The CDR3 contains 15 residues. The germline gives CDR1 SGHTA, CDR2 FQGTGA. After removal of 5 bases from V and 8 bases from J, the junction contained 7 bases not matched to a gene. This TCR came from a woman younger than 30 in good health and CMV-seropositive. The rearrangement joins TRBV7-3 to TRBJ2-1; the match to TRBD2 covers 12 bases. Sequencing was performed on PBMCs. The CDR3 region has the DNA TGTGCCAGCAGCGCCTCTAGCGGGAGGGCCTATGAGCAGTTCTTC. This sequence encodes CASSASSGRAYEQFF.